This T cell receptor beta chain comes out of a study of response to subunit inactivated influenza vaccine. This clonotype has at least ten counts. The V and J ends lost 0 bases and 5 bases respectively, with 13 bases between them. Looked up from germline, CDR1 is SGHAT and CDR2 is FQNNGV. The CDR3 loop spans 15 amino acids. TCRdb reprocessed the RT-PCR reads via MiXCR and lists one record per CDR3 protein. This sample has about 700,000 distinct CDR3 sequences, with about 15% found just once. The V gene is TRBV11-2, the J gene TRBJ1-2, with D possibly being TRBD1 (5 bases). This TCR was recovered from a man aged 45 to 65 who received an inactivated influenza vaccine. Sequenced here: PBMCs from blood, sampled less than 15 days before vaccination. CDR3: CASSLEGRVGYGYTF. The CDR3 nucleotides are TGTGCCAGCAGCTTAGAAGGCAGGGTAGGGTATGGCTACACCTTC. The full variable domain, its missing parts supplied by reference TRBV11-2 and TRBJ1-2, is EAGVAQSPRYKIIEKRQSVAFWCNPISGHATLYWYQQILGQGPKLLIQFQNNGVVDDSQLPKDRFSAERLKGVDSTLKIQPAKLEDSAVYLCASSLEGRVGYGYTFGSGTRLTVV.